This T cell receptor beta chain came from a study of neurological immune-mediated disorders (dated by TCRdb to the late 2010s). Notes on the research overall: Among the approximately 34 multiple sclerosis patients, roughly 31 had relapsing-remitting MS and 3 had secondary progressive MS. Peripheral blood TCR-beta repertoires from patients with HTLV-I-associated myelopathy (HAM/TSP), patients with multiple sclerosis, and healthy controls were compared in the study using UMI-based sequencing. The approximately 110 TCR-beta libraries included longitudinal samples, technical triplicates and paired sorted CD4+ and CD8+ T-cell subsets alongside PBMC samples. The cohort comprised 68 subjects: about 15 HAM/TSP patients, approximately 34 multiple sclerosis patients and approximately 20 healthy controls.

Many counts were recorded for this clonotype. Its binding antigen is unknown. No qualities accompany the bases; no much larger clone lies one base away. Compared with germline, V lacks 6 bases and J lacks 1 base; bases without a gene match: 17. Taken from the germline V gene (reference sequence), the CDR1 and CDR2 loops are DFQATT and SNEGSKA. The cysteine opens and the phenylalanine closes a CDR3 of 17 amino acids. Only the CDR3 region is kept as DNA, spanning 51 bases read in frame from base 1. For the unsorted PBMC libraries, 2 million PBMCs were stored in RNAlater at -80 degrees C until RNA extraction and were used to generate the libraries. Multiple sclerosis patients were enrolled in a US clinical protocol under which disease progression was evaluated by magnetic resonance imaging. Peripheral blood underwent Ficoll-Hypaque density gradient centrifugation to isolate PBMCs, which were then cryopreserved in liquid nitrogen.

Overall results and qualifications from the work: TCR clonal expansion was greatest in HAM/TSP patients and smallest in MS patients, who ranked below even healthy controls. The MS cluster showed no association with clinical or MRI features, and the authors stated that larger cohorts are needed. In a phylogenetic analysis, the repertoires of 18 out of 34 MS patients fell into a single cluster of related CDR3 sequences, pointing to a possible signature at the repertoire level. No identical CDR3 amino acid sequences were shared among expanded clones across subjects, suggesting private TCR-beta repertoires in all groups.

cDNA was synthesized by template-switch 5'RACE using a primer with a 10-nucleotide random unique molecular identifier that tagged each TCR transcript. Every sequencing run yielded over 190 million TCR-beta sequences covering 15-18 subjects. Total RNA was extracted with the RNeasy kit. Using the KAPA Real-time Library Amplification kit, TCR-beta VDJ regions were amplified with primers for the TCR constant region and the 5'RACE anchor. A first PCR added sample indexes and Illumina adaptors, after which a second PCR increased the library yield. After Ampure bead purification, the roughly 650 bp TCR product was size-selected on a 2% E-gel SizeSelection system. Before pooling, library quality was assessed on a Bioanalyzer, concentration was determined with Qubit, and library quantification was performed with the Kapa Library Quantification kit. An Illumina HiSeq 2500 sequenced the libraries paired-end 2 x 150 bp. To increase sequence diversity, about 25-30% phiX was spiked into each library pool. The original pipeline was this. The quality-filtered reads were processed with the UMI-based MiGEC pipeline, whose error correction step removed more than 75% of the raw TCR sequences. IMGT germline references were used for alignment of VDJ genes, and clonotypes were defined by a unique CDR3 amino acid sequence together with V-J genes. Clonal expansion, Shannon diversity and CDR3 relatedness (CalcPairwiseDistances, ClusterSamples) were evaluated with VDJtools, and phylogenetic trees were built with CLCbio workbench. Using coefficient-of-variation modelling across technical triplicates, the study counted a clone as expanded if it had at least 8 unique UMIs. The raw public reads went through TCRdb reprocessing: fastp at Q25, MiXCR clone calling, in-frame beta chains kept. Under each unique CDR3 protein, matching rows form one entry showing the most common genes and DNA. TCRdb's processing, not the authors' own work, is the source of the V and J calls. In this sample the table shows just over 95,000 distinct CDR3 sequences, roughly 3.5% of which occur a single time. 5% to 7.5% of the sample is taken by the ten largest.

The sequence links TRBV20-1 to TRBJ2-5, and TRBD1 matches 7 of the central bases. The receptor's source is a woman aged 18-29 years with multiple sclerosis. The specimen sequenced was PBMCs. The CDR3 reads CSACDREEPRFQETQYF. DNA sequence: TGCAGTGCCTGCGACAGGGAAGAGCCCCGGTTCCAAGAGACCCAGTACTTC.